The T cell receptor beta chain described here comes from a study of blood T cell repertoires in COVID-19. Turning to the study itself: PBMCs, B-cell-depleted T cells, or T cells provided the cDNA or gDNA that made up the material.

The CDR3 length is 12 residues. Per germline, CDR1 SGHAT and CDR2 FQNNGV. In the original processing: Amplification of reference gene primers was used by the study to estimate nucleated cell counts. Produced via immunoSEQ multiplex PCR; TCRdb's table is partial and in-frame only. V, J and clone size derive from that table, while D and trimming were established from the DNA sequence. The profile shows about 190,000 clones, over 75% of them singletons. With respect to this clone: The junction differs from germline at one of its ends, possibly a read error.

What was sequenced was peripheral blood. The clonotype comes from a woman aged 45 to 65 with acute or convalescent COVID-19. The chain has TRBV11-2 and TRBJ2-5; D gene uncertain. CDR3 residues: CASSLNQETQYF. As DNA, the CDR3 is TGTGCCAGCAGCTTAAACCAGGAGACCCAGTACTTC.